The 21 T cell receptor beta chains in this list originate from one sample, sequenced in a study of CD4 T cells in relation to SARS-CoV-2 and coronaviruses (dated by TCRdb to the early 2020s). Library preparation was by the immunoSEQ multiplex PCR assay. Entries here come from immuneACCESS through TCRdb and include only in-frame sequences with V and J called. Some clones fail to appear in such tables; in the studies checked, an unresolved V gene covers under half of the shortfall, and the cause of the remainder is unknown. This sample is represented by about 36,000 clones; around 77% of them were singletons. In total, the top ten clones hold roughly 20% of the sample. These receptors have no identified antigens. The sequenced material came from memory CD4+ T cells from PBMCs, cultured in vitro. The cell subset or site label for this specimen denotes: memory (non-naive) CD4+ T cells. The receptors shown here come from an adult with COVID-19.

The CDR3, as DNA: TGTGCCAGCAGTTCTGGACTAGCGGGAAACAATGAGCAGTTCTTC. Translating gives CASSSGLAGNNEQFF. This sequence joins TRBV27 and TRBJ2-1, with 12 positions matching TRBD2. The V gene's germline CDR1 is MNHEY and CDR2 SMNVEV (reference sequence). CDR3 length: 15 amino acids. Trimming cost V 4 bases and J 5 bases; bases outside gene matches: 3.

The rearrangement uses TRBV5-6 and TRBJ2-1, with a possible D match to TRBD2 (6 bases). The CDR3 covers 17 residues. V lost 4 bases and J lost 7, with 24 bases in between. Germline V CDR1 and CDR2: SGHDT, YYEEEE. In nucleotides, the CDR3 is TGTGCCAGCAGCCGACTGGGGGGATCCACCCGAAGAAATGAGCAGTTCTTC. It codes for CASSRLGGSTRRNEQFF.

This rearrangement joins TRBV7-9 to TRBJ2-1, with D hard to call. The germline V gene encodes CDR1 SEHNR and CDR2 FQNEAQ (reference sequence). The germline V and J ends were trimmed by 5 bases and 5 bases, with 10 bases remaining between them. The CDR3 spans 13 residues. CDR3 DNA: TGTGCCAGCAGCCCTCGGAGAGACAATGAGCAGTTCTTC. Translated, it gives CASSPRRDNEQFF.

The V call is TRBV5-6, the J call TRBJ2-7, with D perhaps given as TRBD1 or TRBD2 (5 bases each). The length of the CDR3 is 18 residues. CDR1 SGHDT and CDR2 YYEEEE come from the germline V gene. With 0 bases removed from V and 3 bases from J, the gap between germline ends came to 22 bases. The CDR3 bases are TGTGCCAGCAGCTTGGCCAGAGGGGACGGCCTTTCCCACTACGAGCAGTACTTC. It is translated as CASSLARGDGLSHYEQYF. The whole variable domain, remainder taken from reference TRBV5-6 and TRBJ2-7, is DAGVTQSPTHLIKTRGQQVTLRCSPKSGHDTVSWYQQALGQGPQFIFQYYEEEERQRGNFPDRFSGHQFPNYSSELNVNALLLGDSALYLCASSLARGDGLSHYEQYFGPGTRLTVT.

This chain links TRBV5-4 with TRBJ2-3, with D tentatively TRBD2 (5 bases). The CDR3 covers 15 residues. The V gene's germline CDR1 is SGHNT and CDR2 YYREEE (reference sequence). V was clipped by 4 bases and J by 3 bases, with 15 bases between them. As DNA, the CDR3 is TGTGCCAGCAGCCCGGGTCGGGGTAAGACAGATACGCAGTATTTT. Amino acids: CASSPGRGKTDTQYF.

Here the CDR3 reads CSVVQGGNQPQHF. The CDR3 coding sequence is TGCAGCGTTGTTCAGGGGGGCAATCAGCCCCAGCATTTT. This chain links TRBV29-1 with TRBJ1-5; TRBD1 matches at 7 bases. V lost 4 bases and J lost 2; bases outside the gene matches: 2. This CDR3 is 13 amino acids long. The germline V gene has CDR1 SQVTM and CDR2 ANQGSEA.

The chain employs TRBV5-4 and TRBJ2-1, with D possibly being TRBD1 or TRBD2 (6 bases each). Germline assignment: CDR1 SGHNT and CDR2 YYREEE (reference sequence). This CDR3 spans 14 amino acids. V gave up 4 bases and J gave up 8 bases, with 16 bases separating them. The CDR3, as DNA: TGTGCCAGCAGCCGAACGGGGGCGAGCGATGAGCAGTTCTTC. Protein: CASSRTGASDEQFF.

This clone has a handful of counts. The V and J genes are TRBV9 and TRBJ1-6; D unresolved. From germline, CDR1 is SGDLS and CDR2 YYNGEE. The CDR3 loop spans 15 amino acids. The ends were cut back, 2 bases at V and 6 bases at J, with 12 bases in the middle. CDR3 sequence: CASSVGWGANSPLHF. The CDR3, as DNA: TGTGCCAGCAGCGTTGGGTGGGGTGCTAATTCACCCCTCCACTTT. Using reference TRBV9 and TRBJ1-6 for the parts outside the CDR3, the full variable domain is DSGVTQTPKHLITATGQRVTLRCSPRSGDLSVYWYQQSLDQGLQFLIQYYNGEERAKGNILERFSAQQFPDLHSELNLSSLELGDSALYFCASSVGWGANSPLHFGNGTRLTVT.

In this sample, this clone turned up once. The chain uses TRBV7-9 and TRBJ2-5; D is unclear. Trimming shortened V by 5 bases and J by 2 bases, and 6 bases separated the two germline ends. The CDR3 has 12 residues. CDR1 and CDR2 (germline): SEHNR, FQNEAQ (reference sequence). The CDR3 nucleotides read TGTGCCAGCAGCCAAGATCAAGAGACCCAGTACTTC. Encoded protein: CASSQDQETQYF.

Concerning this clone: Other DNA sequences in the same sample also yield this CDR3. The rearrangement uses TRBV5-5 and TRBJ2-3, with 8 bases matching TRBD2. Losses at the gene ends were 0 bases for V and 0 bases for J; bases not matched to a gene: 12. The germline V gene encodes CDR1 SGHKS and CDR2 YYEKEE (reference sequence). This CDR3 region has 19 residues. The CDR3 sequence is CASSLGLWSGGASTDTQYF. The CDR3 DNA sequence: TGTGCCAGCAGCTTGGGTTTGTGGTCGGGGGGGGCTAGCACAGATACGCAGTATTTT.

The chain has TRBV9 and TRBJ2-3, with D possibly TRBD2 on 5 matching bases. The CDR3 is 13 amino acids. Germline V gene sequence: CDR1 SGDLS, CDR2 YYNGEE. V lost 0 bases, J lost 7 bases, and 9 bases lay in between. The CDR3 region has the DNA TGTGCCAGCAGCGTAGTATCCGGGAATACGCAGTATTTT. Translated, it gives CASSVVSGNTQYF.

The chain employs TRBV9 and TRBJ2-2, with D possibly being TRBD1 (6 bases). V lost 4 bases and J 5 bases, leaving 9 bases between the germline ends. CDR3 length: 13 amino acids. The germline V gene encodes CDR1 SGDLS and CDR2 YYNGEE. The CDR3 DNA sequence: TGTGCCAGCAGCCCAGGGGTAACCGGGGAGCTGTTTTTT. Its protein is CASSPGVTGELFF. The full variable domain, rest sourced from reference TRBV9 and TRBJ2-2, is DSGVTQTPKHLITATGQRVTLRCSPRSGDLSVYWYQQSLDQGLQFLIQYYNGEERAKGNILERFSAQQFPDLHSELNLSSLELGDSALYFCASSPGVTGELFFGEGSRLTVL.

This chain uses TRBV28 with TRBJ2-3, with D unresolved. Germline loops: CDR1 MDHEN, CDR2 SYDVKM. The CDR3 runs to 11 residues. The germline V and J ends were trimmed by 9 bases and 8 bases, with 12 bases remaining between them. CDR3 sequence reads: CASASPGTQYF. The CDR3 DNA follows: TGTGCCAGTGCGAGCCCCGGTACGCAGTATTTT. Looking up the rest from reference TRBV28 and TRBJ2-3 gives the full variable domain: DVKVTQSSRYLVKRTGEKVFLECVQDMDHENMFWYRQDPGLGLRLIYFSYDVKMKEKGDIPEGYSVSREKKERFSLILESASTNQTSMYLCASASPGTQYFGPGTRLTVL.

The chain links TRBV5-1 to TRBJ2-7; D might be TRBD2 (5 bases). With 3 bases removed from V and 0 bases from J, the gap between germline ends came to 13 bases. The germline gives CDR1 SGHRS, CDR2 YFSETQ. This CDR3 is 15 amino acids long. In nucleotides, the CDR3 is TGCGCCAGCAGCTGGAGCGGCACCAGCTCCTACGAGCAGTACTTC. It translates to CASSWSGTSSYEQYF.

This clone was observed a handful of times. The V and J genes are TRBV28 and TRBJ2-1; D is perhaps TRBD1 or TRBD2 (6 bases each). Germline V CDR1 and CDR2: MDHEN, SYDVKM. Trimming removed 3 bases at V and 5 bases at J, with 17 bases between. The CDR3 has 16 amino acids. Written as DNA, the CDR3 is TGTGCCAGCAGTTTCACGGGGGCCGGTATAAACAATGAGCAGTTCTTC. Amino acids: CASSFTGAGINNEQFF.

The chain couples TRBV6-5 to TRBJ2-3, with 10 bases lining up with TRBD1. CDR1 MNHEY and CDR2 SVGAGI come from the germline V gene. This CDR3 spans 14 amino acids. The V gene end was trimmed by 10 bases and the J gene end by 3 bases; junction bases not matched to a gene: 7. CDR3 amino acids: CATGQGGRTDTQYF. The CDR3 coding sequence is TGTGCCACCGGACAGGGGGGGCGTACAGATACGCAGTATTTT.

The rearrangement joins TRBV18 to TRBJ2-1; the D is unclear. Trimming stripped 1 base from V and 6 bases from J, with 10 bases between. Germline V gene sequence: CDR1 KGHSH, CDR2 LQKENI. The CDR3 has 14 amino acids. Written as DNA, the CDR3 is TGTGCCAGCTCACCACAGGGTGGTCTCAATGAGCAGTTCTTC. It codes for CASSPQGGLNEQFF. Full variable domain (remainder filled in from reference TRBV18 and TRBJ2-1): NAGVMQNPRHLVRRRGQEARLRCSPMKGHSHVYWYRQLPEEGLKFMVYLQKENIIDESGMPKERFSAEFPKEGPSILRIQQVVRGDSAAYFCASSPQGGLNEQFFGPGTRLTVL.

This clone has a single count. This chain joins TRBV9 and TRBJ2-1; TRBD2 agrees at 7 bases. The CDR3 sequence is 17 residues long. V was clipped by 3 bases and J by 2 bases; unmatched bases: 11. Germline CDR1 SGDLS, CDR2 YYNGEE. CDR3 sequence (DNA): TGTGCCAGCAGCGAAGGGGCTTCTAGCGGAACCTACAATGAGCAGTTCTTC. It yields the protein CASSEGASSGTYNEQFF.

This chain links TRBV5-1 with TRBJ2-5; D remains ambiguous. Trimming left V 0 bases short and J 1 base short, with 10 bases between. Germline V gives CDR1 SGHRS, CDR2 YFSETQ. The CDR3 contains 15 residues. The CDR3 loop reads CASSLASPGQETQYF. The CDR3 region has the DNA TGCGCCAGCAGCTTGGCCAGTCCAGGCCAAGAGACCCAGTACTTC.

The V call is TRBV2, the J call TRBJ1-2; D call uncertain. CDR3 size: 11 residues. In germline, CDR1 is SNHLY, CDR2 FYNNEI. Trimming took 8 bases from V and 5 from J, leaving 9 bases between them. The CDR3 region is CASVGPYGYTF. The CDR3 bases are TGTGCCAGCGTAGGACCATATGGCTACACCTTC.

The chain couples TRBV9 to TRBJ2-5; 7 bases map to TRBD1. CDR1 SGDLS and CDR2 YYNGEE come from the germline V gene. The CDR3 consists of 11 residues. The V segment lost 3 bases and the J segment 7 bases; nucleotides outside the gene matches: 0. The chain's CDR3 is CASSAGGTQYF. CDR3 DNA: TGTGCCAGCAGCGCAGGGGGGACCCAGTACTTC.